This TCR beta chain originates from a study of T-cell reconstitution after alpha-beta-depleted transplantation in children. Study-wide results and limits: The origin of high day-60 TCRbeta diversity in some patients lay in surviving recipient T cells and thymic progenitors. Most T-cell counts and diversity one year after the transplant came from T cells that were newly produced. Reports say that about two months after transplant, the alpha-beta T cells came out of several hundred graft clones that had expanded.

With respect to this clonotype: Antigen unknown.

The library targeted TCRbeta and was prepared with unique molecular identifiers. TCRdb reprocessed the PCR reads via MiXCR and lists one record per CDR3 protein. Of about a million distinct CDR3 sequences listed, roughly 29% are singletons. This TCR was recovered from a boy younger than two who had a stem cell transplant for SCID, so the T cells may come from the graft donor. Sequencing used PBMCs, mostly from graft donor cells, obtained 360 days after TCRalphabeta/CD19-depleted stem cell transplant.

In DNA, the CDR3 is TGTGCCAGCAGTTTGTCCCGGGGACAGGACCTCACAGATACGCAGTATTTT. It specifies CASSLSRGQDLTDTQYF. The V call is TRBV12-3 or TRBV12-4, the J call TRBJ2-3; the match to TRBD1 covers 8 bases. The CDR3 loop spans 17 amino acids. The J segment lost 2 bases and the V segment lost 3 bases, leaving 10 bases of the junction unmatched.